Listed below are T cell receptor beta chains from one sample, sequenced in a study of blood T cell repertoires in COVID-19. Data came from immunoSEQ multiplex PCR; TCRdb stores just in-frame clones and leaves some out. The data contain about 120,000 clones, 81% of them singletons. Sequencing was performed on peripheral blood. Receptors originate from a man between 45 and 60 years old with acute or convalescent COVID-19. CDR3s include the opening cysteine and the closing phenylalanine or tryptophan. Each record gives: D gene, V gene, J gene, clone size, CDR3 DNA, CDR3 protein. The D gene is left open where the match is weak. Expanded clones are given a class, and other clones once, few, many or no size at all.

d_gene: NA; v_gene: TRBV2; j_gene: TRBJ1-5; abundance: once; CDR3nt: TGTGCCAGTACACAGGATAGCAATCAGCCCCAGCATTTT; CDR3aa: CASTQDSNQPQHF
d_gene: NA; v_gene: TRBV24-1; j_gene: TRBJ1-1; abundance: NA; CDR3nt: TGTGCCACCAGTCAGGAGAACACTGAAGCTTTCTTT; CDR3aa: CATSQENTEAFF
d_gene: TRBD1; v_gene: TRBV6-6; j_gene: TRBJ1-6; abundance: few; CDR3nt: TGTGCCAGCAGTTTTTGGGACAGGGATAATTCACCCCTCCACTTT; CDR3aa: CASSFWDRDNSPLHF
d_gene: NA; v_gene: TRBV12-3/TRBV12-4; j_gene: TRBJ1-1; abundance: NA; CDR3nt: TGTGCCAGCAGTTTAGCGCGGGGAGTAGCTTTCTTT; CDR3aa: CASSLARGVAFF
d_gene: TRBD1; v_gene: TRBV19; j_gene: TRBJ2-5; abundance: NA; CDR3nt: TGTGCCAGTAGTCCTCGGGACAGCCAAGAGACCCAGTACTTC; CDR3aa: CASSPRDSQETQYF
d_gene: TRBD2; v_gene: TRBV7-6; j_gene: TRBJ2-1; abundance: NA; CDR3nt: TGTGCCAGCAGCTTAGGGCCTAGCGGGGGGGACAATGAGCAGTTCTTC; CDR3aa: CASSLGPSGGDNEQFF
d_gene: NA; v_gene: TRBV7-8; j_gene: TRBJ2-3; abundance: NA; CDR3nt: TGTGCCAGCAGCTTTGTAACAGGGCAGCCCACAGATACGCAGTATTTT; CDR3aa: CASSFVTGQPTDTQYF
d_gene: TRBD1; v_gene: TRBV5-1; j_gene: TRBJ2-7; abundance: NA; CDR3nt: TGCGCCAGCAGCTGGAATCCCGGACAGGGAAAGAACGAGCAGTACTTC; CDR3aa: CASSWNPGQGKNEQYF
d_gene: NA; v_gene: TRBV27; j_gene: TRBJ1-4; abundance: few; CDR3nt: TGTGCCAGCAGCCCTTCCCCTTTCAGGTGGGCTAATGAAAAACTGTTTTTT; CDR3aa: CASSPSPFRWANEKLFF
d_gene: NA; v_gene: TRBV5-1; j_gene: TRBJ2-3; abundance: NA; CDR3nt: TGCGCCAGCAGCTCCACTCCTAGCGTCGCAGATACGCAGTATTTT; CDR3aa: CASSSTPSVADTQYF
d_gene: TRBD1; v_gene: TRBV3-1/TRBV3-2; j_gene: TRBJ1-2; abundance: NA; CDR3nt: TGTGCCAGCAGCCCCCCGACAGGGGCCCATGGCTACACCTTC; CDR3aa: CASSPPTGAHGYTF
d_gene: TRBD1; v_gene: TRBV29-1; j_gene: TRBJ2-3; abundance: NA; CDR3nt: TGCAGCGTTGAAAGACAGGGGGCGCCAGATACGCAGTATTTT; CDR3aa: CSVERQGAPDTQYF
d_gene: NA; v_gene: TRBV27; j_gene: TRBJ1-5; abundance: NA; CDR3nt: TGTGCCAGCGGACCCGGTTCGGGACAGCCCCAGCATTTT; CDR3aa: CASGPGSGQPQHF
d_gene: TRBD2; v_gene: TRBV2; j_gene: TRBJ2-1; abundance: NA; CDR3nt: TGTGGGGTAGCGGGGGCACGATTCCTCTACAATGAGCAGTTCTTC; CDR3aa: CGVAGARFLYNEQFF
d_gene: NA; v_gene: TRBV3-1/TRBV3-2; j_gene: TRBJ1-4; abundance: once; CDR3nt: TGTGCCAGCAGCCCCGGACTGAGTAGTACAACTAATGAAAAACTGTTTTTT; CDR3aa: CASSPGLSSTTNEKLFF
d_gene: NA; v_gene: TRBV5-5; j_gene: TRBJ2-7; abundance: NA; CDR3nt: TGTGCCAGCAGCTTGGGCAGGGTAGGAGCCTACGAGCAGTACTTC; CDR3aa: CASSLGRVGAYEQYF
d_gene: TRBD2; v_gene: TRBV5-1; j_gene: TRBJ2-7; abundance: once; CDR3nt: TGCGCCAGCAGCTGGATGAGCGGGGCAAGGGAGCAGTACTTC; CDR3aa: CASSWMSGAREQYF
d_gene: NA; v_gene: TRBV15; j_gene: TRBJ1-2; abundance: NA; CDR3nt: TGTGCCACCAGCGGCGCAGGGACTAACTATGGCTACACCTTC; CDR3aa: CATSGAGTNYGYTF
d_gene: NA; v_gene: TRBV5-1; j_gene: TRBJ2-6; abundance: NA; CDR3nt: TGCGCCAGCAGCTTGTTTAGAGGCTCTGGGGCCAACGTCCTGACTTTC; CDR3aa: CASSLFRGSGANVLTF
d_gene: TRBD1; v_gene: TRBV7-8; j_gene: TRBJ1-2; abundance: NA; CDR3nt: TGTGCCAGCAGCTCCTCAGGGGGCGTAAGGGGCTACACCTTC; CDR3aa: CASSSSGGVRGYTF
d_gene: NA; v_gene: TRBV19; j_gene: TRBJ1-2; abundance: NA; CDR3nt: TGTGCCAGTAGTATGGGCACGGGGGGAAGCTATGGCTACACCTTC; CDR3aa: CASSMGTGGSYGYTF
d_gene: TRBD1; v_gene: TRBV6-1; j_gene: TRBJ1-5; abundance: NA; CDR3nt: TGTGCCAGCAGTGAAAGACAGGGGGCCAGCAATCAGCCCCAGCATTTT; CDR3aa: CASSERQGASNQPQHF